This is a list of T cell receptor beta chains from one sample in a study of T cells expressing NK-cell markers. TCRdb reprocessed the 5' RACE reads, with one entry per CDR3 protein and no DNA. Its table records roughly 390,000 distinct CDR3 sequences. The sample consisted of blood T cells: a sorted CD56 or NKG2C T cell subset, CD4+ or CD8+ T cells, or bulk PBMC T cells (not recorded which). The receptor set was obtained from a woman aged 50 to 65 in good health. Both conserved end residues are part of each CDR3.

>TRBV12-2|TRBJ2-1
CASRPTSGLAGYNEQFF
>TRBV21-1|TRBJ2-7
CASSKAGVVVYEQYF
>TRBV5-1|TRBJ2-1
CASSTAGGEREQFF
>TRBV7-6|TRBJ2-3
CASSSRGLDTDTQYF
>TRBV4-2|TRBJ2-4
CASSQERTGTKNIQYF
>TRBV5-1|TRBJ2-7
CASSLTRRHEQYF
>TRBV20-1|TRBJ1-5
CSARDSEGGYQPQHF
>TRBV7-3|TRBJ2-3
CASSHGGSGPTDTQYF
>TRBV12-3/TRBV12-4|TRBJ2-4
CASSPGTLAKNIQYF
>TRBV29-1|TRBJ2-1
CSALSGRSWREQFF
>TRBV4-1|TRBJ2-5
CASSQEPKGRAVQETQYF
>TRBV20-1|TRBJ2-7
CSAKTPGQALYEQYF
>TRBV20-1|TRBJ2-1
CSAPGQGRNEQFF
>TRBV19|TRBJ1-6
CASSTDRHSPLHF
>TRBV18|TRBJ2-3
CASSLEAGTSGEDTQYF
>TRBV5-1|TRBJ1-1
CASSRTTTGPTEAFF
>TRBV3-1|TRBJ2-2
CASSQEDRAISRTGELFF
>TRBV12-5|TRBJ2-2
CASGFGTSGARTGELFF
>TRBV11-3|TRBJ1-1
CASSLGGLGRGNTEAFF
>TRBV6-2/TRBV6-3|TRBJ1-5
CASRAQWTENQPQHF
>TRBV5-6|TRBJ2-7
CASSHPDSRDEQYF
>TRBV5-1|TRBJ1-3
CASSLLSTGTSGNTIYF
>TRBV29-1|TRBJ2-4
CSVGGVNIQYF
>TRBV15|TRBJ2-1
CATSLRGVSYNEQFF
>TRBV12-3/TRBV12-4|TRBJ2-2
CASSLGATTGELFF
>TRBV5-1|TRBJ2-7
CASSGASYEQYF
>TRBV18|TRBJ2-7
CASSPMQDSYEQYF
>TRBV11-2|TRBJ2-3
CASSDGLSQSTQYF
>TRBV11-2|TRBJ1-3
CASSLAIPTGTGNTIYF
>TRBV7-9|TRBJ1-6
CASTNGARRNSPLHF
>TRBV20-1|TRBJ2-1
CSASLGANEQFF
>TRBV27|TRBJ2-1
CASSLSPSPSSYNEQFF
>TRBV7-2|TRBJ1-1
CASSLMTIRAFF
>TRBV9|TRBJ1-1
CASSERGGTYTEAFF
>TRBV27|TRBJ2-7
CASSFTGTSGYEQYF
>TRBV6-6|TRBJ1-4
CASSPTGINEKLFF
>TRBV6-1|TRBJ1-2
CASSEWSLGNYGYTF
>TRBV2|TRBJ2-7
CAADRGRAFSYEQYF
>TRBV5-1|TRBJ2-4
CASSRWDRRDNIQYF
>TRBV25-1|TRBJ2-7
CAIFAPGLYSYEQYF